The TCR beta chain described here comes from a study of T cells in Graves' hyperthyroidism and ophthalmopathy. Study results and caveats: Most clonotypes expanded in the thyroid (above 0.001) were also present in blood.

It was RNA transcripts that yielded the amplified TCR beta CDR3 regions. TCR CDR3 underwent first-round RT-PCR with the HTBI primer set. TCRdb passed the multiplex PCR reads through MiXCR, listing each CDR3 protein once. The sample consists of 350,000 to 500,000 distinct CDR3 sequences, approximately 13% of them appearing once. Hyperthyroidism of Graves' type that showed no ophthalmopathy progression within 18 months was stable. Points on this clonotype: Its antigen is not known.

Germline V gene lookup returns CDR1 SGDLS and CDR2 YYNGEE. The CDR3 is 14 amino acids. The V end was cut by 0 bases, the J end by 4 bases, with 10 bases between. This sequence joins TRBV9 and TRBJ2-5; perhaps TRBD1 as D (6 bases). The source material was blood. The TCR comes from a woman aged 18 to 35 with Graves' hyperthyroidism. This CDR3 is CASSVGDTGETQYF. In DNA, the CDR3 is TGTGCCAGCAGCGTAGGGGACACTGGAGAGACCCAGTACTTC.